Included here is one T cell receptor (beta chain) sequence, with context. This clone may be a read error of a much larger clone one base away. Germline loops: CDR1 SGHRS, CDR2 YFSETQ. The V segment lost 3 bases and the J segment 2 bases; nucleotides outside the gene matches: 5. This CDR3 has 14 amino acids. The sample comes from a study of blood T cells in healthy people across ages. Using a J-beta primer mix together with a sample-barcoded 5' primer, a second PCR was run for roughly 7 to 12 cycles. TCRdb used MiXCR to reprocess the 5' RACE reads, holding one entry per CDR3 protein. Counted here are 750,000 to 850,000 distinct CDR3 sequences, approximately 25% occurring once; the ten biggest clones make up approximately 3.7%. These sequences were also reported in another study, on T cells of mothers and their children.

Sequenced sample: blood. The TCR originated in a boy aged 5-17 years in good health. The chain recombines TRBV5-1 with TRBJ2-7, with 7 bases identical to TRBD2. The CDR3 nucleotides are TGCGCCAGCAGCTCCTCGACTAGCCCCTACGAGCAGTACTTC. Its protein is CASSSSTSPYEQYF.